This section outlines one T cell receptor (beta chain) sequence together with its context. Trimming took off 2 bases at V and 7 bases at J, with 11 bases between the two ends. The length of the CDR3 is 14 residues. Germline V gives CDR1 MNHEY, CDR2 SMNVEV (reference sequence). In the authors' workflow: Amplification with reference gene primers provided the estimates of nucleated cell counts. Measured with immunoSEQ multiplex PCR; TCRdb has only the in-frame clones, and not every one. V, J and clone size are taken as reported in that table, and D and trimming were inferred from the DNA itself. The data contain roughly 190,000 clones, over 70% of them singletons. The data stem from a study of blood T cell repertoires in COVID-19. Across the study: Samples came from the United States, Italy and Spain, spanning acute and convalescent COVID-19.

The TCR comes from a man aged 45 to 65 with active or convalescent COVID-19. Sequenced sample: peripheral blood. This sequence joins TRBV27 and TRBJ1-4; perhaps TRBD1 as D (6 bases). CDR3 in amino acids: CASSLRGASEKLFF. The DNA for the CDR3 is TGTGCCAGCAGTTTACGGGGGGCCTCTGAAAAACTGTTTTTT.